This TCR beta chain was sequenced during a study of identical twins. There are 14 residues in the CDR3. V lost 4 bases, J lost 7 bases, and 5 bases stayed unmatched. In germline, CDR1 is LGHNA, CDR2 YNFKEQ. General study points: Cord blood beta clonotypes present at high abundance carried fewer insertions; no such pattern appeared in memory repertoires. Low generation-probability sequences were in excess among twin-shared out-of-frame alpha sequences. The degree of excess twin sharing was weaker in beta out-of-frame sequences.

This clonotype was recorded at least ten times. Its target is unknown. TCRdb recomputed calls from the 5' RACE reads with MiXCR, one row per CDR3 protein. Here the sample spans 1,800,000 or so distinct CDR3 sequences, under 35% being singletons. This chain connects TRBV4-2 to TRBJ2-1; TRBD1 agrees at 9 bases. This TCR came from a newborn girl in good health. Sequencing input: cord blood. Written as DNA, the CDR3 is TGTGCCAGCAGCCCGGGACAGGGTCCTAATGAGCAGTTCTTC. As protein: CASSPGQGPNEQFF.